This T cell receptor (beta chain) came from a study of blood T cell repertoires in COVID-19. The CDR3 is 15 residues long. The germline V gene has CDR1 DFQATT and CDR2 SNEGSKA (reference sequence). V was clipped by 3 bases and J by 6 bases, with 20 bases between them. Some clones are missing from TCRdb's copy, which holds only in-frame ones; the method was immunoSEQ multiplex PCR. The sample lists approximately 99,000 clones, less than 75% seen once, with 1.8% in the top ten. The TCR comes from a woman aged 40 to 49 with acute or convalescent COVID-19. This sequence joins TRBV20-1 and TRBJ1-2; a weak D match, TRBD1 (6 bases). The material sequenced was peripheral blood. The CDR3 bases are TGCAGTGCTAGTGGGGCAGGGGTTTTCGACAATGGCTACACCTTC. The encoded protein is CSASGAGVFDNGYTF.